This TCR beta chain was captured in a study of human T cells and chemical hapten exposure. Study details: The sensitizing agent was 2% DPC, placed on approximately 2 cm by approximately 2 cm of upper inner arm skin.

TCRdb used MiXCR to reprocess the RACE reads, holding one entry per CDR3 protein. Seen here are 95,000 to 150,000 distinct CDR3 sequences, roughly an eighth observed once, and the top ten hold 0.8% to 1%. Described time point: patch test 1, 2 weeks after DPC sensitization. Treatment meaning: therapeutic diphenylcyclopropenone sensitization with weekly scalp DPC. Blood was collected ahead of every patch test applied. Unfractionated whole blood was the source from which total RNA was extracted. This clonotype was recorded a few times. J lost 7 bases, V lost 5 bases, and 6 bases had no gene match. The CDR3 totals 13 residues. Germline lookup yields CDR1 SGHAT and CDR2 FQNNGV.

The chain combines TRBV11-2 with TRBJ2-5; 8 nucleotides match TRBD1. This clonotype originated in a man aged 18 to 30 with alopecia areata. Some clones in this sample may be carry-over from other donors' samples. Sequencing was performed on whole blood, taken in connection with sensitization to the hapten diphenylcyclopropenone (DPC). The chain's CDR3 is CASSMDREGTQYF. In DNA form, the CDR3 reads TGTGCCAGCAGCATGGACAGGGAAGGGACCCAGTACTTC. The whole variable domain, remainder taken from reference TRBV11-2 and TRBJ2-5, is EAGVAQSPRYKIIEKRQSVAFWCNPISGHATLYWYQQILGQGPKLLIQFQNNGVVDDSQLPKDRFSAERLKGVDSTLKIQPAKLEDSAVYLCASSMDREGTQYFGPGTRLLVL.